Shown below are 13 T cell receptor beta chains from a single sample sequenced in a study of cytomegalovirus exposure and HLA in healthy donors. The PCR ran on 60 Vbeta and 13 Jbeta primers. Some clones are missing from TCRdb's copy, which holds only in-frame ones; the method was immunoSEQ multiplex PCR. The sample carries 98,000 or so clones, about 80% recorded once. The sample taken for sequencing was PBMCs. The receptors shown here come from a man between 60 and 70 years old in good health and CMV-seropositive.

The J gene is TRBJ1-1, the V gene TRBV9; 8 bases map to TRBD1. Germline V gene sequence: CDR1 SGDLS, CDR2 YYNGEE. The CDR3 is 15 residues long. The V gene end was trimmed by 3 bases and the J gene end by 10 bases; junction bases not matched to a gene: 14. As DNA, the CDR3 is TGTGCCAGCAGCGCAGGCGGACAGGGATCAGGAGGAGCTTTCTTT. This encodes CASSAGGQGSGGAFF.

The genes are TRBV4-1 and TRBJ2-7; D unresolved. Germline CDR1 reads MGHRA; CDR2 reads YSYEKL. Trimming stripped 0 bases from V and 0 bases from J, with 6 bases between. The CDR3 length is 14 residues. The CDR3: CASSQEMSSYEQYF. The DNA for the CDR3 is TGCGCCAGCAGCCAAGAAATGAGCTCCTACGAGCAGTACTTC.

This chain's CDR3 is CASRGGSTDTQYF. The DNA for the CDR3 is TGTGCCAGCAGAGGGGGTAGCACAGATACGCAGTATTTT. The V and J genes are TRBV6-4 and TRBJ2-3; D may be TRBD1 (6 bases). The V end lost 6 bases, the J end lost 0 bases, and 7 bases lay between the germline ends. This CDR3 is 13 amino acids long. Germline loops: CDR1 MRHNA, CDR2 SNTAGT.

V gene TRBV21-1 combines with J gene TRBJ2-7; the D call in the table, TRBD2, was not verified against the DNA. TRBV21-1 is marked as a pseudogene. This CDR3 is built from 18 residues. In nucleotides, the CDR3 is TGTGCCAGCAGCAAATATAAACAAGGACTAGCGCTAGCCTACGAGCAGTACTTC. It encodes CASSKYKQGLALAYEQYF.

This chain joins TRBV5-1 and TRBJ1-1; 10 nucleotides match TRBD1. The CDR3 has 20 residues. The J segment lost 4 bases and the V segment lost 1 base, leaving 19 bases of the junction unmatched. Germline V gene data show CDR1 as SGHRS and CDR2 as YFSETQ. This CDR3 reads CASSLRGPDRTGGEGTEAFF. CDR3 nucleotides: TGCGCCAGCAGCTTGCGTGGTCCGGACCGGACAGGGGGTGAGGGCACTGAAGCTTTCTTT.

The chain carries TRBV11-3 and TRBJ2-2, with 9 bases matching TRBD1. After removal of 5 bases from V and 6 bases from J, the junction contained 10 bases not matched to a gene. This CDR3 has 16 residues. Germline assignment: CDR1 SGHNT and CDR2 YENEEA. CDR3: CASSPRTGDSAGELFF. Here the CDR3 DNA reads TGTGCCAGCAGCCCGAGGACAGGGGATTCGGCCGGGGAGCTGTTTTTT.

CDR3 sequence reads: CASSPLGPGTGDYSNQPQHF. CDR3 nucleotides: TGTGCCAGCTCACCATTAGGTCCCGGGACAGGAGACTATAGCAATCAGCCCCAGCATTTT. This sequence joins TRBV18 and TRBJ1-5; 8 bases fit TRBD1. The junction had 15 bases not matched to a gene; V was cut back by 2 bases and J by 0 bases. Germline CDR1 KGHSH, CDR2 LQKENI. This CDR3 contains 20 residues.

The J gene is TRBJ1-6, the V gene TRBV7-9, with 7 nucleotides matching TRBD1. V dropped 1 base and J dropped 6; count of bases not matched to a gene: 0. CDR1 and CDR2 from the germline V gene are SEHNR and FQNEAQ (reference sequence). The CDR3 runs to 14 residues. CDR3 sequence reads: CASSLGDSNSPLHF. The CDR3 DNA sequence: TGTGCCAGCAGCTTAGGGGACAGTAATTCACCCCTCCACTTT.

The V gene is TRBV6-6, the J gene TRBJ2-7; 8 bases fit TRBD1. The CDR3 loop spans 15 amino acids. Germline assignment: CDR1 MNHNY and CDR2 SVGAGI (reference sequence). The junction had 9 bases not matched to a gene; V was cut back by 2 bases and J by 6 bases. The CDR3 reads CASSYDRWDRREQYF. The CDR3 DNA reads as TGTGCCAGCAGTTACGATCGCTGGGACAGGCGCGAGCAGTACTTC.

The chain links TRBV7-6 to TRBJ2-1; possibly TRBD2 for D (7 bases). Germline V gives CDR1 SGHVS, CDR2 FNYEAQ. The V and J ends lost 0 bases and 7 bases respectively, with 10 bases between them. The CDR3 has 14 residues. DNA for the CDR3: TGTGCCAGCAGCTTAGCGGGGGGGCTGAATGAGCAGTTCTTC. Translating it yields CASSLAGGLNEQFF.

The chain employs TRBV5-1 and TRBJ1-3, with TRBD1 matching 7 bases. Germline assignment: CDR1 SGHRS and CDR2 YFSETQ. V lost 3 bases and J lost 2; bases outside the gene matches: 11. This CDR3 is built from 17 residues. CDR3 sequence reads: CASSSRGLGTAGNTIYF. CDR3 in DNA: TGCGCCAGCAGCTCAAGGGGGCTCGGGACGGCTGGAAACACCATATATTTT.

This clone has only a few counts. The rearrangement joins TRBV7-9 to TRBJ2-5; weak D call: TRBD2 (5 bases). V shed 3 bases and J shed 5 bases, with 22 bases lying between them. Germline V gene sequence: CDR1 SEHNR, CDR2 FQNEAQ (reference sequence). The CDR3 consists of 17 residues. CDR3 DNA: TGTGCCAGCAGCTTGGGTTTTCAAGGACTCACGACGGAGACCCAGTACTTC. Amino acid sequence: CASSLGFQGLTTETQYF.

A note on this clone: At one end the junction does not follow the germline gene, possibly because of a read error. The chain uses TRBV7-3 and TRBJ2-1; tentatively, D is TRBD2 (6 bases). The CDR3 loop spans 15 amino acids. Germline CDR1 reads SGHTA; CDR2 reads FQGTGA. The CDR3 is CASSLRDSAYDEQFF. The CDR3 DNA reads TGTGCCAGCAGCCTCCGGGACTCAGCCTACGATGAGCAGTTCTTC.